One and the same sample provided the 24 T cell receptor beta chains below, sequenced in a study of T cells after yellow fever vaccination. TCRdb called the 5' RACE reads again in MiXCR, with one record for every CDR3 protein. The sample records about 180,000 distinct CDR3 sequences, approximately 6.2% being singletons. Sample: CD4+ T cells sorted from PBMCs, taken on the day of the first yellow fever vaccination. The source is a young man who received the YFV17D yellow fever vaccine.

This clonotype showed up just a few times. The J gene is TRBJ2-7, the V gene TRBV20-1; D is ambiguous. The V gene's germline CDR1 is DFQATT and CDR2 SNEGSKA (reference sequence). CDR3 size: 13 residues. Trimming took off 7 bases at V and 0 bases at J, with 13 bases between the two ends. The CDR3 DNA reads TGCAGTGGGAGAGAAGCGAGCTCCTACGAGCAGTACGTC. Its translation is CSGREASSYEQYV.

This clonotype has at least ten counts. CDR3 region: CSAPPIGSYNEQFF. The CDR3 DNA reads TGCAGCGCTCCTCCCATCGGGTCCTACAATGAGCAGTTCTTC. This chain connects TRBV29-1 to TRBJ2-1; D is ambiguous. Germline values: CDR1 SQVTM, CDR2 ANQGSEA. Trimming shortened V by 7 bases and J by 1 base, and 14 bases separated the two germline ends. CDR3 length: 14 residues.

There are many counts of this clonotype. The chain carries TRBV3-1 and TRBJ1-6, with D possibly matching TRBD1 (6 bases). The CDR3 runs to 15 residues. The V gene's germline CDR1 is LGHDT and CDR2 YNNKEL (reference sequence). Trimming pared 4 bases from V and 3 bases from J, leaving 10 bases between. Here the CDR3 DNA reads TGTGCCAGCAGCCCAGGACAGTTCTATAATTCACCCCTCCACTTT. Translation: CASSPGQFYNSPLHF.

In its sample, this clonotype was seen a few times. The chain is built from TRBV7-2 and TRBJ2-1; the D gene is possibly TRBD2 (6 bases). V gave up 4 bases and J gave up 9 bases, with 7 bases separating them. This CDR3 is 11 amino acids long. In germline, CDR1 is SGHTA, CDR2 FQGNSA. The CDR3 DNA follows: TGTGCCAGCAGCTCGGGGGTTGAGCAGTTCTTC. Its translation: CASSSGVEQFF.

The chain couples TRBV7-2 to TRBJ2-7, with TRBD1 matching over 11 bases. The length of the CDR3 is 15 residues. CDR1 and CDR2 (germline): SGHTA, FQGNSA. After removal of 4 bases from V and 4 bases from J, the junction contained 6 bases not matched to a gene. CDR3 loop: CASSSPGQGGYEQYF. CDR3 sequence (DNA): TGTGCCAGCAGCTCACCGGGACAGGGGGGTTACGAGCAGTACTTC.

This clonotype was detected only a few times. J is TRBJ2-5 and V is TRBV24-1; D is uncertain. Germline V gives CDR1 KGHDR, CDR2 SFDVKD. V lost 5 bases, J lost 5 bases, and 11 bases lay in between. This CDR3 is 13 amino acids long. The CDR3 DNA sequence: TGTGCCACCAGTGCTTCTGCTCCGGAGACCCAGTACTTC. It specifies CATSASAPETQYF.

This clonotype was observed at least ten times. CDR3 DNA sequence: TGCGCCAGCAGCTTGAGGGACAACACAGATACGCAGTATTTT. The encoded protein is CASSLRDNTDTQYF. The genes are TRBV5-1 and TRBJ2-3, with a weak D call TRBD1 (6 bases). The CDR3 consists of 14 residues. V lost 1 base to trimming and J lost 2 bases, with 8 bases between them. The germline V gene has CDR1 SGHRS and CDR2 YFSETQ.

A note on this clonotype: Germline and junction disagree at one end, which may indicate a read error. The chain carries TRBV5-6 and TRBJ2-2; 7 nucleotides match TRBD2. CDR1 and CDR2 from the germline V gene are SGHDT and YYEEEE. The CDR3 consists of 14 residues. The CDR3 DNA reads as TGTGCCATCGGCCCCGGCGGCCGCAGCGGGGCGCTGTTTTTT. As protein: CAIGPGGRSGALFF.

This clonotype was seen at least ten times. This rearrangement joins TRBV18 to TRBJ1-1; D uncertain. Per germline, CDR1 KGHSH and CDR2 LQKENI. The CDR3 is 12 amino acids. The ends were cut back, 2 bases at V and 6 bases at J, with 7 bases in the middle. This CDR3 is CASSPGYPEAFF. The CDR3, as DNA: TGTGCCAGCTCACCAGGGTACCCTGAAGCTTTCTTT.

This clonotype came up many times. The CDR3: CASSLGRDTQYF. For the CDR3, the DNA is TGTGCCAGCAGCTTAGGACGGGATACGCAGTATTTT. The rearrangement uses TRBV7-8 and TRBJ2-3; no clear D. Germline loops: CDR1 SGHVS, CDR2 FQNEAQ. The CDR3 runs 12 residues. With 1 base removed from V and 6 bases from J, the gap between germline ends came to 5 bases.

The table lists this clonotype with a few counts. The chain uses TRBV5-1 and TRBJ2-5; the D gene is possibly TRBD2 (5 bases). CDR1 and CDR2 (germline): SGHRS, YFSETQ. Between the trimmed V and J ends, which lost 0 bases and 0 bases, there was a span of 6 bases. This CDR3 has 14 amino acids. The CDR3 spells CASSLAGNQETQYF. The CDR3 DNA follows: TGCGCCAGCAGCTTGGCCGGGAACCAAGAGACCCAGTACTTC.

The sample holds many counts of this clonotype. The chain uses TRBV11-1 and TRBJ2-3; D is perhaps TRBD1 or TRBD2 (5 bases each). The CDR3 is 18 amino acids. Trimming pared 7 bases from V and 5 bases from J, leaving 28 bases between. Germline assignment: CDR1 SGHAT and CDR2 FQDESV (reference sequence). Here the CDR3 reads CASKTVGARDLRGDTQYF. The CDR3 DNA is TGTGCCAGCAAAACAGTAGGGGCCCGGGACCTCAGAGGAGATACGCAGTATTTT.

This clonotype was found a few times. The rearrangement uses TRBV7-2 and TRBJ2-5; D may correspond to TRBD1 or TRBD2 (5 bases each). The CDR3 contains 13 residues. Trimming took off 5 bases at V and 7 bases at J, with 14 bases between the two ends. Germline V gene sequence: CDR1 SGHTA, CDR2 FQGNSA. CDR3 DNA: TGTGCCAGCAGCCGAGGGGCGGATGTGACCCAGTACTTC. Encoded protein: CASSRGADVTQYF.

This clonotype was recorded at least ten times. This rearrangement joins TRBV7-2 to TRBJ1-4, with 9 nucleotides matching TRBD1. After removal of 5 bases from V and 7 bases from J, the junction contained 5 bases not matched to a gene. The CDR3 has 14 amino acids. CDR1 and CDR2 from the germline V gene are SGHTA and FQGNSA. The CDR3 DNA sequence: TGTGCCAGCAGCGGACAGGGGTGGGGTGAAAAACTGTTTTTT. As protein: CASSGQGWGEKLFF.

Ten or more counts support this clonotype. The V call is TRBV4-3, the J call TRBJ1-5; D gene uncertain. There are 14 residues in the CDR3. Per germline, CDR1 LGHNA and CDR2 YSLEER. With 7 bases removed from V and 0 bases from J, the gap between germline ends came to 10 bases. The CDR3 region is CASKNSYSNQPQHF. In nucleotides, the CDR3 is TGCGCCAGCAAGAATTCGTATAGCAATCAGCCCCAGCATTTT.

This clonotype was detected many times. This chain joins TRBV14 and TRBJ1-2; 7 bases match TRBD1. CDR3 size: 14 residues. CDR1 SGHDN and CDR2 FVKESK come from the germline V gene. V gave up 4 bases and J gave up 3 bases; unmatched junction bases: 5. The DNA of the CDR3 is TGTGCCAGCAGCCCGCTTACAGGGGACTATGGCTACACCTTC. Amino acid sequence: CASSPLTGDYGYTF.

This clonotype appeared many times. The chain joins TRBV10-3 to TRBJ2-7; D remains ambiguous. Between the trimmed V and J ends, which lost 2 bases and 0 bases, there was a span of 8 bases. The CDR3 spans 14 residues. Germline V gene lookup returns CDR1 ENHRY and CDR2 SYGVKD. CDR3: CAISETVDSYEQYF. The CDR3 coding sequence is TGTGCCATCAGTGAGACCGTTGACTCCTACGAGCAGTACTTC.

This clonotype was seen only a few times. The gene calls are TRBV25-1 and TRBJ1-3; D is perhaps TRBD1 (6 bases). Trimming removed 3 bases from V and 5 bases from J, with 14 bases in between. The V gene's germline CDR1 is MGHDK and CDR2 SYGVNS. This CDR3 has 15 residues. The chain's CDR3 is CASSDPGTTRNTIYF. The DNA for the CDR3 is TGTGCCAGCAGTGATCCCGGGACAACGAGAAACACCATATATTTT.

This clonotype was seen many times. CDR3 DNA sequence: TGTGCCAGCAGTAGCGGGGGGCACACAGATACGCAGTATTTT. This sequence encodes CASSSGGHTDTQYF. V usage is TRBV5-8 and J usage is TRBJ2-3; 10 nucleotides line up with TRBD2. V trimming: 5 bases; J trimming: 2 bases; junction bases outside the gene matches: 2. The germline CDR1 and CDR2 sequences are SGHTS and YDEGEE. The CDR3 runs to 14 residues.

This clonotype was observed a handful of times. The chain carries TRBV20-1 and TRBJ2-5; the D is unclear. This CDR3 comprises 11 residues. In germline, CDR1 is DFQATT, CDR2 SNEGSKA (reference sequence). In nucleotides, the CDR3 is TGCACCTCTGGTTGGGGAGAGACCCAGTACTTC. Encoded protein: CTSGWGETQYF.

This clonotype was counted many times. The chain employs TRBV7-2 and TRBJ1-1; TRBD1 might be the D (5 bases). Trimming shortened V by 6 bases and J by 0 bases, and 11 bases separated the two germline ends. CDR1 is SGHTA and CDR2 is FQGNSA in the germline V gene. The CDR3 covers 14 residues. The CDR3 spells CASRFGTVNTEAFF. As DNA, the CDR3 is TGTGCCAGCAGATTTGGGACGGTGAACACTGAAGCTTTCTTT.

This clonotype has just a few counts. This chain joins TRBV5-4 and TRBJ2-2; D remains unclear. CDR1 is SGHNT, CDR2 YYREEE, per germline (reference sequence). The V gene lost 5 bases and the J gene lost 7 bases, with 6 bases spanning the gap. This CDR3 is 11 amino acids long. DNA for the CDR3: TGTGCCAGCAGGCTATACGGGGAGCTGTTTTTT. Protein: CASRLYGELFF.

This clonotype was observed many times. J is TRBJ1-1 and V is TRBV7-9; D is ambiguous. This CDR3 contains 14 residues. Trimming removed 4 bases at V and 3 bases at J, with 12 bases between. Germline CDR1 and CDR2: SEHNR and FQNEAQ (reference sequence). This CDR3 reads CASSSDEWDTEAFF. The DNA for the CDR3 is TGTGCCAGCAGCTCGGACGAGTGGGACACTGAAGCTTTCTTT.

This rearrangement joins TRBV7-2 to TRBJ2-5; 8 bases match TRBD2. From germline, CDR1 is SGHTA and CDR2 FQGNSA. The CDR3 has 16 residues. V gave up 6 bases and J gave up 2 bases; unmatched junction bases: 11. The CDR3 bases are TGTGCCAGCAGTCCGAGCGGGGGCGGCGGACAAGAGACCCAGTACTTC. It specifies CASSPSGGGGQETQYF.